The rows below give T cell receptor beta chains drawn from one sample of a study of CD8+ T cells in alopecia areata. Here immunoSEQ multiplex PCR was the method, and the copy in TCRdb shows in-frame clones only, minus some. The table shows about 200,000 clones, with more than 45% occurring only once. This sample comprised CD4+ T cells sorted from blood, obtained at week 4, from a patient treated with tofacitinib. These receptors originate from a human donor with alopecia areata. Each CDR3 is given with its conserved first and last residue. A D gene is named only where the DNA matches it firmly. Size is omitted from some rows. Given values are once, few, many or a class for expanded clones.

clone_size: few; v_call: TRBV27; d_call: .; j_call: TRBJ2-7; cdr3_aa: CASSEMEGSYEQYF; cdr3_nt: TGTGCCAGCAGTGAGATGGAGGGGTCCTACGAGCAGTACTTC
clone_size: .; v_call: TRBV5-1; d_call: TRBD2; j_call: TRBJ2-1; cdr3_aa: CASSWGTSDEQFF; cdr3_nt: TGCGCCAGCAGTTGGGGGACTAGTGATGAGCAGTTCTTC
clone_size: few; v_call: TRBV9; d_call: .; j_call: TRBJ2-3; cdr3_aa: CASSVDPFEGWSTDTQYF; cdr3_nt: TGTGCCAGCAGCGTAGATCCGTTCGAGGGGTGGAGCACAGATACGCAGTATTTT
clone_size: few; v_call: TRBV29-1; d_call: .; j_call: TRBJ2-1; cdr3_aa: CSGLAHEQFF; cdr3_nt: TGCAGCGGCTTAGCTCATGAGCAGTTCTTC
clone_size: .; v_call: TRBV2; d_call: TRBD1; j_call: TRBJ1-1; cdr3_aa: CASSGGTANTEAFF; cdr3_nt: TGTGCCAGCAGTGGAGGGACAGCAAACACTGAAGCTTTCTTT
clone_size: .; v_call: TRBV12-5; d_call: .; j_call: TRBJ2-6; cdr3_aa: CASGLSGISSGANVLTF; cdr3_nt: TGTGCTAGTGGTTTGAGTGGCATAAGCTCTGGGGCCAACGTCCTGACTTTC
clone_size: few; v_call: TRBV4-3; d_call: .; j_call: TRBJ2-2; cdr3_aa: CASSQDLRGANTGELFF; cdr3_nt: TGCGCCAGCAGCCAAGACCTGCGCGGGGCCAACACCGGGGAGCTGTTTTTT
clone_size: .; v_call: TRBV27; d_call: .; j_call: TRBJ2-7; cdr3_aa: CASSFLGSDRAYEQYF; cdr3_nt: TGTGCCAGCAGTTTTTTGGGGTCCGACCGAGCCTACGAGCAGTACTTC
clone_size: .; v_call: TRBV10-1; d_call: .; j_call: TRBJ1-1; cdr3_aa: CASSGGMNTEAFF; cdr3_nt: TGCGCCAGCAGTGGGGGAATGAACACTGAAGCTTTCTTT
clone_size: .; v_call: TRBV9; d_call: TRBD1; j_call: TRBJ2-2; cdr3_aa: CASTPLGQGAIGELFF; cdr3_nt: TGTGCCAGCACCCCCCTGGGGCAGGGGGCAATCGGGGAGCTGTTTTTT
clone_size: .; v_call: TRBV6-6; d_call: .; j_call: TRBJ2-7; cdr3_aa: CASSPASSYEQYF; cdr3_nt: TGTGCCAGCAGTCCCGCGAGCTCCTACGAGCAGTACTTC
clone_size: .; v_call: TRBV20-1; d_call: .; j_call: TRBJ2-2; cdr3_aa: CSATHTGELFF; cdr3_nt: TGCAGTGCTACGCACACCGGGGAGCTGTTTTTT
clone_size: .; v_call: TRBV6-5; d_call: .; j_call: TRBJ2-1; cdr3_aa: CASSYGAGDGYNEQFF; cdr3_nt: TGTGCCAGCAGTTACGGGGCCGGGGATGGGTACAATGAGCAGTTCTTC
clone_size: .; v_call: TRBV25-1; d_call: TRBD1; j_call: TRBJ1-1; cdr3_aa: CASTGTGGNTEAFF; cdr3_nt: TGTGCCAGCACAGGGACAGGAGGGAACACTGAAGCTTTCTTT
clone_size: .; v_call: TRBV30; d_call: .; j_call: TRBJ1-6; cdr3_aa: CAWRGTNSPLHF; cdr3_nt: TGTGCCTGGAGGGGCACAAATTCACCCCTCCACTTT
clone_size: many; v_call: TRBV29-1; d_call: .; j_call: TRBJ1-5; cdr3_aa: CSAGYSNQPQHF; cdr3_nt: TGCAGCGCGGGGTATAGCAATCAGCCCCAGCATTTT
clone_size: .; v_call: TRBV2; d_call: .; j_call: TRBJ2-7; cdr3_aa: CASRAPTYEQYF; cdr3_nt: TGTGCCAGCAGGGCGCCAACCTACGAGCAGTACTTC
clone_size: few; v_call: TRBV4-2; d_call: TRBD2; j_call: TRBJ2-7; cdr3_aa: CASSQERGAGLAGGSRRQYF; cdr3_nt: TGTGCCAGCAGCCAAGAAAGGGGTGCGGGACTAGCGGGGGGATCGCGGAGGCAGTACTTC
clone_size: .; v_call: TRBV19; d_call: .; j_call: TRBJ1-1; cdr3_aa: CASKRWSMNTEAFF; cdr3_nt: TGTGCCAGTAAACGTTGGAGCATGAACACTGAAGCTTTCTTT
clone_size: few; v_call: TRBV30; d_call: TRBD2; j_call: TRBJ2-1; cdr3_aa: CAWDTSGVGNEQFF; cdr3_nt: TGTGCCTGGGATACTAGCGGAGTAGGGAATGAGCAGTTCTTC
clone_size: few; v_call: TRBV29-1; d_call: .; j_call: TRBJ1-1; cdr3_aa: CSVEGSGSPINTEAFF; cdr3_nt: TGCAGCGTTGAGGGCTCAGGCTCGCCGATTAACACTGAAGCTTTCTTT
clone_size: few; v_call: TRBV7-2; d_call: TRBD1; j_call: TRBJ2-7; cdr3_aa: CASRTQGTGKNYEQYF; cdr3_nt: TGTGCCAGCAGAACCCAAGGGACAGGGAAGAACTACGAGCAGTACTTC
clone_size: .; v_call: TRBV4-3; d_call: .; j_call: TRBJ1-2; cdr3_aa: CASSLHLQGNGYTF; cdr3_nt: .
clone_size: few; v_call: TRBV2; d_call: .; j_call: TRBJ2-6; cdr3_aa: CASRQRHSGANVLTF; cdr3_nt: TGTGCCAGCAGACAACGACACTCTGGGGCCAACGTCCTGACTTTC
clone_size: few; v_call: TRBV29-1; d_call: .; j_call: TRBJ1-1; cdr3_aa: CSVEDLTPGGPEAFF; cdr3_nt: TGCAGCGTTGAAGATCTCACTCCCGGTGGGCCTGAAGCTTTCTTT
clone_size: .; v_call: TRBV25-1; d_call: .; j_call: TRBJ2-4; cdr3_aa: CASSEHGVQIGNIQYF; cdr3_nt: TGTGCCAGCAGTGAACATGGGGTCCAGATTGGAAACATTCAGTACTTC
clone_size: once; v_call: TRBV6-5; d_call: .; j_call: TRBJ2-7; cdr3_aa: CASTKTQGEQYF; cdr3_nt: TGTGCCAGCACCAAAACCCAGGGGGAGCAGTACTTC
clone_size: .; v_call: TRBV12-5; d_call: .; j_call: TRBJ2-7; cdr3_aa: CASGSDGSQGEEQYF; cdr3_nt: TGTGCTAGTGGTTCCGATGGTTCCCAGGGTGAGGAGCAGTACTTC
clone_size: .; v_call: TRBV29-1; d_call: .; j_call: TRBJ2-3; cdr3_aa: CSTEGGLGTDTQYF; cdr3_nt: TGCAGCACTGAAGGGGGTTTGGGCACAGATACGCAGTATTTT
clone_size: .; v_call: TRBV2; d_call: .; j_call: TRBJ1-6; cdr3_aa: CASKALGSVNSPLHF; cdr3_nt: TGTGCCAGCAAGGCGCTCGGAAGCGTAAATTCACCCCTCCACTTT
clone_size: .; v_call: TRBV19; d_call: .; j_call: TRBJ1-2; cdr3_aa: CASSLPDNYGYTF; cdr3_nt: TGTGCCAGTAGTCTACCAGATAACTATGGCTACACCTTC